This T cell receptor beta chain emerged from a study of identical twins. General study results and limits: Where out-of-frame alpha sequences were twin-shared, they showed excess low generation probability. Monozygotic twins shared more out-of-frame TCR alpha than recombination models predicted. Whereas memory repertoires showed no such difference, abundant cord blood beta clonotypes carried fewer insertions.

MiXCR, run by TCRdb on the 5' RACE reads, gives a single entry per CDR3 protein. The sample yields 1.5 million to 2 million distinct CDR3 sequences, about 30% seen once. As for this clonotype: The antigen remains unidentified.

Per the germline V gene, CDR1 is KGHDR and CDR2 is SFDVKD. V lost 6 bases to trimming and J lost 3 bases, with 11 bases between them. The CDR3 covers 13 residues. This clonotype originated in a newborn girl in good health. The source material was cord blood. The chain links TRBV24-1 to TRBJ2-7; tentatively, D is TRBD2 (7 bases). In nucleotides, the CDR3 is TGTGCCACCAGTCCGGGGGGCGGCTACGAGCAGTACTTC. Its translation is CATSPGGGYEQYF.